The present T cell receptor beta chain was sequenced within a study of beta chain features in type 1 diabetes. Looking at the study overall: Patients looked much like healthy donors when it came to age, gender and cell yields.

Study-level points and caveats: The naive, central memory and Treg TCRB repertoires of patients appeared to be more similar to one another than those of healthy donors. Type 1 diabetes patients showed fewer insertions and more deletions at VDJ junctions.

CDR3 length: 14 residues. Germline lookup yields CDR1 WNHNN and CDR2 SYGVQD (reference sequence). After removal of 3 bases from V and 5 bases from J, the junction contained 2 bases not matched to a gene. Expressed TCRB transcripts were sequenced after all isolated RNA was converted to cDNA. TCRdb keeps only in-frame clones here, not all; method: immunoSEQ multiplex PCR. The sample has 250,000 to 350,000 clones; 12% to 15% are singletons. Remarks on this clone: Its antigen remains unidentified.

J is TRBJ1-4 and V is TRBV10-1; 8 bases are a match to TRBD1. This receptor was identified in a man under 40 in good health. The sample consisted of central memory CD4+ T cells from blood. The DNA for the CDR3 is TGCGCCAGCAGTGAAACAGGGGGAAATGAAAAACTGTTTTTT. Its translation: CASSETGGNEKLFF.